The 3 T cell receptor beta chains reported below all come from one sample, sequenced in a study of blood T cell repertoires in COVID-19. The repertoire was sequenced with immunoSEQ multiplex PCR; TCRdb's copy has only in-frame clones and lacks some. The sample contains 220,000 or so clones, about 80% of which appear only once. The sequenced sample consisted of peripheral blood. Source of these receptors: an elderly woman with acute or convalescent COVID-19.

The CDR3, as DNA: TGTGCCAGCTCACCAGGGACACGGGACGAGCAGTACTTC. It codes for CASSPGTRDEQYF. The rearrangement joins TRBV18 to TRBJ2-7; maybe TRBD1 (6 bases). Germline-derived CDR1 and CDR2 are KGHSH and LQKENI. V shed 2 bases and J shed 5 bases, with 10 bases lying between them. There are 13 residues in the CDR3.

This clone was observed a single time. This chain links TRBV7-8 with TRBJ1-5; TRBD1 might be the D (5 bases). Trimming cost V 4 bases and J 6 bases, with 16 bases left between them. Germline CDR1 reads SGHVS; CDR2 reads FQNEAQ. The CDR3 has 15 amino acids. The CDR3, as DNA: TGTGCCAGCAGCTACTCCCCTCCCGGGGGTCAGCCCCAGCATTTT. It codes for CASSYSPPGGQPQHF.

The V gene is TRBV30, the J gene TRBJ1-6; D gene ambiguous. V was trimmed by 2 bases and J by 7 bases, leaving 9 bases between them. Germline loops: CDR1 GTSNPN, CDR2 SVGIG (reference sequence). The CDR3 length is 13 residues. This CDR3 reads CAWSYGSNSPLHF. CDR3 coding DNA: TGTGCCTGGAGTTACGGGAGCAATTCACCCCTCCACTTT.